These 14 T cell receptor beta chains were all obtained from the same sample, sequenced in a study of cytomegalovirus exposure and HLA in healthy donors. Vbeta (60) and Jbeta (13) primers were used in the PCR. Only in-frame clones appear in the TCRdb table, and some are missing; sequencing was by immunoSEQ multiplex PCR. The repertoire holds about 150,000 clones, with 74% as singletons. Specimen: PBMCs. Receptors originate from a man aged 25-45 years in good health and CMV-seronegative.

The chain has TRBV27 and TRBJ2-1; 7 positions agree with TRBD2. V was pared by 0 bases and J by 4 bases, with 6 bases of the junction left unmatched. In germline, CDR1 is MNHEY, CDR2 SMNVEV (reference sequence). CDR3 size: 16 residues. The CDR3 here is CASSLSGGYRYNEQFF. The CDR3 DNA is TGTGCCAGCAGTTTATCGGGGGGGTACCGGTACAATGAGCAGTTCTTC.

The chain has TRBV19 and TRBJ1-4; 8 nucleotides align to TRBD1. The CDR3 extends over 14 amino acids. The V gene end was trimmed by 5 bases and the J gene end by 7 bases; junction bases not matched to a gene: 6. Germline CDR1 and CDR2: LNHDA and SQIVND (reference sequence). Written as DNA, the CDR3 is TGTGCCAGTAGTGGGCAGGGGGCCGTTGAAAAACTGTTTTTT. It translates to CASSGQGAVEKLFF. Supplemented by reference TRBV19 and TRBJ1-4, the full variable domain reads DGGITQSPKYLFRKEGQNVTLSCEQNLNHDAMYWYRQDPGQGLRLIYYSQIVNDFQKGDIAEGYSVSREKKESFPLTVTSAQKNPTAFYLCASSGQGAVEKLFFGSGTQLSVL.

The rearrangement links TRBV7-6 to TRBJ2-6, with D maybe TRBD1 (6 bases). Germline lookup yields CDR1 SGHVS and CDR2 FNYEAQ. The CDR3 contains 15 residues. Deletions cut 7 bases from V and 3 bases from J, with 13 bases between. The CDR3 bases are TGTGCCAGCACGCCCGGGACACTTGGGGCCAACGTCCTGACTTTC. It is translated as CASTPGTLGANVLTF.

This chain joins TRBV30 and TRBJ2-3, with a possible D match to TRBD2 (6 bases). This CDR3 has 13 residues. Germline assignment: CDR1 GTSNPN and CDR2 SVGIG (reference sequence). Trimming removed 5 bases at V and 2 bases at J, with 11 bases between. The CDR3 reads CAWGTGNTDTQYF. In DNA form, the CDR3 reads TGTGCCTGGGGGACTGGCAACACAGATACGCAGTATTTT.

This sequence joins TRBV6-1 and TRBJ1-1, with 9 bases lining up with TRBD1. Germline-derived CDR1 and CDR2 are MNHNS and SASEGT. The V gene end was trimmed by 5 bases and the J gene end by 5 bases; junction bases not matched to a gene: 6. The CDR3 has 14 residues. The CDR3 DNA reads TGTGCCAGCAGTCCACAGGGGGCGCATACTGAAGCTTTCTTT. Translated, it gives CASSPQGAHTEAFF.

This chain connects TRBV10-3 to TRBJ1-5; unclear D gene. Looked up from germline, CDR1 is ENHRY and CDR2 is SYGVKD. CDR3 length equals 13 residues. V was clipped by 4 bases and J by 7 bases, with 11 bases between them. CDR3 bases: TGTGCCATCAGTGCAGGTTACAGCCAGCCCCAGCATTTT. Its translation: CAISAGYSQPQHF.

The chain carries TRBV6-6 and TRBJ2-5; TRBD2 is a possible D gene (7 bases). With 5 bases removed from V and 6 bases from J, the gap between germline ends came to 19 bases. The CDR3 spans 15 residues. Germline CDR1 and CDR2: MNHNY and SVGAGI (reference sequence). The CDR3 region is CASSPEGGSRKTQYF. DNA for the CDR3: TGTGCCAGCAGTCCCGAGGGGGGGAGTAGGAAGACCCAGTACTTC.

This clone showed up just once. The genes are TRBV27 and TRBJ1-5, with TRBD1 identical over 10 bases. Unmatched junction bases numbered 9, after V lost 8 bases and J lost 2 bases. The germline V gene has CDR1 MNHEY and CDR2 SMNVEV (reference sequence). CDR3 length: 16 amino acids. The CDR3 here is CASQRGQGSGNQPQHF. DNA for the CDR3: TGTGCCAGCCAAAGGGGACAGGGGTCGGGCAATCAGCCCCAGCATTTT.

There are a few counts of this clone. The genes are TRBV5-1 and TRBJ2-3; possibly TRBD1 for D (5 bases). The CDR3 totals 14 residues. The V end was cut by 4 bases, the J end by 5 bases, with 14 bases between. CDR1 and CDR2 (germline): SGHRS, YFSETQ. CDR3 sequence: CASSLGQVGDTQYF. The CDR3 bases are TGCGCCAGCAGCCTAGGACAAGTAGGAGATACGCAGTATTTT.

This clone was detected a few times. The chain uses TRBV5-6 and TRBJ2-6, with D unresolved. V lost 4 bases and J lost 2, with 10 bases in between. Germline lookup yields CDR1 SGHDT and CDR2 YYEEEE. The CDR3 is 15 residues long. CDR3 coding DNA: TGTGCCAGCAGCCCCATAGCAGCTGGGGCCAACGTCCTGACTTTC. Its protein product is CASSPIAAGANVLTF.

The chain carries TRBV19 and TRBJ2-1; 7 bases are a match to TRBD1. This CDR3 has 15 residues. J gave up 4 bases and V 5 bases, and 8 bases lay outside the gene matches. The V gene's germline CDR1 is LNHDA and CDR2 SQIVND (reference sequence). The CDR3 is CASSPRGGEYNEQFF. The CDR3 DNA reads as TGTGCCAGTAGTCCACGAGGGGGCGAGTACAATGAGCAGTTCTTC.

CDR3 in amino acids: CASSWSAGGMVEQYF. CDR3 sequence (DNA): TGTGCCAGCAGCTGGTCGGCAGGGGGCATGGTCGAGCAGTACTTC. The J gene is TRBJ2-7, the V gene TRBV27, with TRBD1 matching 8 bases. Germline-derived CDR1 and CDR2 are MNHEY and SMNVEV (reference sequence). Unmatched junction bases numbered 13, after V lost 6 bases and J lost 6 bases. CDR3 length: 15 residues.

The V and J genes are TRBV6-5 and TRBJ1-5; perhaps TRBD1 as D (5 bases). Germline V gene sequence: CDR1 MNHEY, CDR2 SVGAGI. With 5 bases removed from V and 7 bases from J, the gap between germline ends came to 15 bases. This CDR3 comprises 14 residues. CDR3 amino acids: CASSGFSGNQPQHF. The CDR3 nucleotides read TGTGCCAGCAGTGGATTCTCAGGGAACCAGCCCCAGCATTTT.

This clone turned up a few times. The chain has TRBV7-8 and TRBJ2-3; TRBD2 aligns across 16 bases. The junction had 4 bases not matched to a gene; V was cut back by 5 bases and J by 8 bases. CDR3 size: 15 residues. Germline V lookup: CDR1 SGHVS, CDR2 FQNEAQ. The CDR3 spells CASSQGTSGGATQYF. CDR3 DNA sequence: TGTGCCAGCAGCCAAGGGACTAGCGGGGGGGCTACGCAGTATTTT.